This T cell receptor (beta chain) is from a study of cytomegalovirus exposure and HLA in healthy donors. Study as a whole: Within the Caucasian-associated ancestry cluster were roughly 82% of the roughly 380 genotyped donors.

The CDR3 is 16 amino acids. Trimming pared 5 bases from V and 0 bases from J, leaving 11 bases between. Germline V lookup: CDR1 SGHDN, CDR2 FVKESK. 13 Jbeta primers and 60 Vbeta primers were used for the PCR. The table came from immunoSEQ multiplex PCR; TCRdb's copy has only in-frame clones and leaves some out. The sample holds about 130,000 clones. General observations from the study: The later analysis indicated that the majority of CMV-associated TCR beta chains appeared HLA-restricted. Researchers reported in a later analysis that a missense DCLRE1C variant was tied to TCR beta V- and J-gene trimming. Later, an analysis showed that TCR beta chains associated with HLA were more clonally expanded than others that were equally common.

Comments on this clone: Its antigen is unknown.

Input material: PBMCs. The V call is TRBV14, the J call TRBJ2-6; a weak D match, TRBD1 (6 bases). This receptor was identified in a man in his thirties or forties in good health and CMV-seronegative. The CDR3 coding sequence is TGTGCCAGCAGCTCTGGACAGAACTCTGGGGCCAACGTCCTGACTTTC. Residues: CASSSGQNSGANVLTF.